This TCR beta chain was captured in a study of shared clonotypes between healthy human individuals. In the sorted-subset replicate PCRs, 200 ng DNA, 25,000 to 30,000 T cell genomes, was used. Libraries were prepared by immunoSEQ multiplex PCR; TCRdb keeps only in-frame clonotypes and omits some of them. The sample lists about 2 million clones; roughly 95% were seen once. The V end lost 0 bases, the J end lost 3 bases, and 12 bases lay between the germline ends. Germline V CDR1 and CDR2: SGHDT, YYEEEE. The CDR3 loop spans 15 amino acids. It was CD45RO-negative cells, positively selected for CCR7, that made up naive CD8 cells, with terminally differentiated effector memory CD45RA+ cells excluded. None of the donors, who were healthy HIV-negative adults, had recently had acute infections or vaccinations.

This clonotype originated in a man in his late teens or twenties in good health. The specimen was naive CD8+ T cells sorted from blood. The V gene is TRBV5-6, the J gene TRBJ1-1; D may be TRBD1 (6 bases). The CDR3 DNA reads TGTGCCAGCAGCTTGGCCAATACAGGGTACACTGAAGCTTTCTTT. It yields the protein CASSLANTGYTEAFF. The full variable domain, rest sourced from reference TRBV5-6 and TRBJ1-1, is DAGVTQSPTHLIKTRGQQVTLRCSPKSGHDTVSWYQQALGQGPQFIFQYYEEEERQRGNFPDRFSGHQFPNYSSELNVNALLLGDSALYLCASSLANTGYTEAFFGQGTRLTVV.